This T cell receptor (beta chain) stems from a study of T cells after yellow fever vaccination. This clonotype was counted at least ten times. Its antigen remains unknown. A single record per CDR3 protein comes from TCRdb applying MiXCR to the 5' RACE reads. This repertoire shows about 260,000 distinct CDR3 sequences, approximately 5.2% found once; its top ten account for around 3.5%. Study-wide results and caveats: A minor fraction of clonotypes spanned both CD4 and CD8 compartments.

CDR1 and CDR2 (germline): DFQATT, SNEGSKA (reference sequence). The CDR3 loop spans 12 amino acids. J was trimmed by 4 bases and V by 6 bases; bases with no gene match: 6. This TCR derives from a man between 18 and 35 years old who received the YFV17D yellow fever vaccine. The chain is built from TRBV20-1 and TRBJ2-7; 7 nucleotides agree with TRBD1. The sequencing used CD4+ T cells sorted from PBMCs, collected on the day of the yellow fever booster vaccination. The CDR3: CSAKGTDYEQYV. Here the CDR3 DNA reads TGCAGTGCCAAGGGGACAGATTACGAGCAGTACGTC.